This entry features one T cell receptor beta chain sequence. This specimen belongs to a study of blood T cell repertoires in COVID-19. For the study at large: Acute-phase and convalescent COVID-19 samples originated in the United States, Italy and Spain. PBMCs, B-cell-depleted T cells, or T cells were the source of the cDNA or gDNA that made up the material.

Per the authors' pipeline: Researchers report that nucleated cell counts were estimated from reference gene primer amplification. Method: immunoSEQ multiplex PCR; TCRdb's copy keeps in-frame clones and lacks some. That table gives V, J and clone size, and the DNA gave D and trimming. The table includes approximately 50,000 clones, 70% to 85% detected once. V was trimmed by 2 bases and J by 1 base, leaving 11 bases between them. Looked up from germline, CDR1 is MNHEY and CDR2 is SVGAGI. This CDR3 comprises 16 residues. The chain has TRBV6-5 and TRBJ1-4, with a weak D call TRBD1 (5 bases). This clonotype was sampled from a man in his 70s with acute or convalescent COVID-19. Specimen: peripheral blood. DNA of the CDR3: TGTGCCAGCAGTTACGCGGGACGAGGAACTAATGAAAAACTGTTTTTT. Its translation is CASSYAGRGTNEKLFF.